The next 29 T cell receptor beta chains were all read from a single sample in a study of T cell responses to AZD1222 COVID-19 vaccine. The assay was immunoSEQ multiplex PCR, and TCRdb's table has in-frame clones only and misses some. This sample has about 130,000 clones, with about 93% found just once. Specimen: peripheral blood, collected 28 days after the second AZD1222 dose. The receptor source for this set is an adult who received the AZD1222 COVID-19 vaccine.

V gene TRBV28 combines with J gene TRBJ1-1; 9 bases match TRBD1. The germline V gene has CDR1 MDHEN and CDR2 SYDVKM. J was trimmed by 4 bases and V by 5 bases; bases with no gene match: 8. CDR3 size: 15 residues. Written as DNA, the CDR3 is TGTGCCAGCAGTGACCCCCCGACAGGGGGCACTGAAGCTTTCTTT. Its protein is CASSDPPTGGTEAFF. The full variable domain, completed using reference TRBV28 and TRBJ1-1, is DVKVTQSSRYLVKRTGEKVFLECVQDMDHENMFWYRQDPGLGLRLIYFSYDVKMKEKGDIPEGYSVSREKKERFSLILESASTNQTSMYLCASSDPPTGGTEAFFGQGTRLTVV.

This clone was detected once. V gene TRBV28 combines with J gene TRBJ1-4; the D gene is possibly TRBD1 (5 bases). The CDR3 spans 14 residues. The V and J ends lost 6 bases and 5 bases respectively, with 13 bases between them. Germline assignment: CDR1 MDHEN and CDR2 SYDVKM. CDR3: CASSKGRGNEKLFF. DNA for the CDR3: TGTGCCAGCAGCAAGGGGCGGGGGAATGAAAAACTGTTTTTT.

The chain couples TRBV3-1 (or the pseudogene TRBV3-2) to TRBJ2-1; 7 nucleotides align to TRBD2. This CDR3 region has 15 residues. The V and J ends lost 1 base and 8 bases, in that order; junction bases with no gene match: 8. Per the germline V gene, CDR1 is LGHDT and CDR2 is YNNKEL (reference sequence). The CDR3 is CASSQGARGWDEQFF. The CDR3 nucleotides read TGTGCCAGCAGCCAAGGCGCGCGGGGGTGGGATGAGCAGTTCTTC.

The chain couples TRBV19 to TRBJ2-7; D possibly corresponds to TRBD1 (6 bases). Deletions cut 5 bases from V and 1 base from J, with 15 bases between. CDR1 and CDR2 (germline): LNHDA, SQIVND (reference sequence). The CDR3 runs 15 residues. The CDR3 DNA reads TGTGCCAGTAGTGCATCGGCAGGGGATTCCTACGAGCAGTACTTC. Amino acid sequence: CASSASAGDSYEQYF.

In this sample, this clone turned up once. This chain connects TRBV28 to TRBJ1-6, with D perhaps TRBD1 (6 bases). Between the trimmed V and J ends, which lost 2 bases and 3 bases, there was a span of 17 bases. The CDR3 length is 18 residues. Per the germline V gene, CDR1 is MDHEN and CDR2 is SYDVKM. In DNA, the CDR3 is TGTGCCAGCAGTTTACACGAACGGGGGGGCGGCTATAATTCACCCCTCCACTTT. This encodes CASSLHERGGGYNSPLHF.

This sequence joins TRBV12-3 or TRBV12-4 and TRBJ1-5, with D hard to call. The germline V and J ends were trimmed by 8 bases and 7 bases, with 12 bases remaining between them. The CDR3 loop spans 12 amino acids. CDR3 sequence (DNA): TGTGCCAGCTCCCAACGGGAACAGCCCCAGCATTTT. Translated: CASSQREQPQHF.

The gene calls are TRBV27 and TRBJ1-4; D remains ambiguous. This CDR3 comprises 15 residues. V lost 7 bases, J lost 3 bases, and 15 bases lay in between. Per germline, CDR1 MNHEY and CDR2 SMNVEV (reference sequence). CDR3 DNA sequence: TGTGCCAGCAAGGGAGGTCTTCGCTCTAATGAAAAACTGTTTTTT. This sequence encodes CASKGGLRSNEKLFF.

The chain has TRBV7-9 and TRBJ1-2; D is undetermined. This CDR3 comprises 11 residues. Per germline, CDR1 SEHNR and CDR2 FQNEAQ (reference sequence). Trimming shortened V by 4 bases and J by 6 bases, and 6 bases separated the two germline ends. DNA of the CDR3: TGTGCCAGCAGCTCGGACCATGGCTACACCTTC. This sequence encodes CASSSDHGYTF.

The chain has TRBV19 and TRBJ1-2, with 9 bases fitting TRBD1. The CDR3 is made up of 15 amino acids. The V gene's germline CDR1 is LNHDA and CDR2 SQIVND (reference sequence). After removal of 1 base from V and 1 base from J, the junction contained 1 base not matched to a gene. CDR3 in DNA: TGTGCCAGTAGTATAGGGACAGGGGTTAACTATGGCTACACCTTC. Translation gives CASSIGTGVNYGYTF. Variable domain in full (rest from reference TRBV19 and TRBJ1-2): DGGITQSPKYLFRKEGQNVTLSCEQNLNHDAMYWYRQDPGQGLRLIYYSQIVNDFQKGDIAEGYSVSREKKESFPLTVTSAQKNPTAFYLCASSIGTGVNYGYTFGSGTRLTVV.

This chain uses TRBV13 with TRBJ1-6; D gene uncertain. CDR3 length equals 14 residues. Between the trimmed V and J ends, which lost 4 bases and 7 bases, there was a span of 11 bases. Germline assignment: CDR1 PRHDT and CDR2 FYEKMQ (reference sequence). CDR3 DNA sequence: TGTGCCAGCAGCTACGGGGTGATGAATTCACCCCTCCACTTT. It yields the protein CASSYGVMNSPLHF. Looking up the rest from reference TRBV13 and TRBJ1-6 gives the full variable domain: AAGVIQSPRHLIKEKRETATLKCYPIPRHDTVYWYQQGPGQDPQFLISFYEKMQSDKGSIPDRFSAQQFSDYHSELNMSSLELGDSALYFCASSYGVMNSPLHFGNGTRLTVT.

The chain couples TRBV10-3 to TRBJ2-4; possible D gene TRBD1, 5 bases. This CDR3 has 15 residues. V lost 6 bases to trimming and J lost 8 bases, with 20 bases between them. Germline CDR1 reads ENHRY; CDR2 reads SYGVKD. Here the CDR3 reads CAISRTPQLGDIQYF. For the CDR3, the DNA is TGTGCCATCAGCCGGACACCACAGCTAGGGGACATTCAGTACTTC.

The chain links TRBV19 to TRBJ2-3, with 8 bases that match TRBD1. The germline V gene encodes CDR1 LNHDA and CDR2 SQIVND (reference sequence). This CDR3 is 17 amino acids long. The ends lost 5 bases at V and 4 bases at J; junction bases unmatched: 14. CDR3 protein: CASSGVTGALLSDTQYF. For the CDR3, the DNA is TGTGCCAGTAGTGGGGTGACAGGGGCCCTTTTATCAGATACGCAGTATTTT.

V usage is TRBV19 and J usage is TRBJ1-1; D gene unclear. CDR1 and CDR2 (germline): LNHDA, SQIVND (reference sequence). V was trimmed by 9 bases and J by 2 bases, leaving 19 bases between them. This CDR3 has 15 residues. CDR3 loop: CASRVRIAPNTEAFF. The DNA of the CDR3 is TGTGCCAGCAGAGTCCGGATCGCCCCTAACACTGAAGCTTTCTTT.

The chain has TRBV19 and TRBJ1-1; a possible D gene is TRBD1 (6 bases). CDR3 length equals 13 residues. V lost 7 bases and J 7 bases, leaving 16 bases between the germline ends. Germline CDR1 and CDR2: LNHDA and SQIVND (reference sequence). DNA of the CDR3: TGTGCCAGTAAACATGACAGGTGGGGTGAAGCTTTCTTT. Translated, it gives CASKHDRWGEAFF.

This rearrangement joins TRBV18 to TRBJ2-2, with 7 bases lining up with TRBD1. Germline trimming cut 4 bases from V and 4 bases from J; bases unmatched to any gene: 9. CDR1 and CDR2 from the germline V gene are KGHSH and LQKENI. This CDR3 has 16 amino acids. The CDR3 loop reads CASSQEDRLFTGELFF. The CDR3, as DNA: TGTGCCAGCTCACAGGAGGACAGGCTGTTCACCGGGGAGCTGTTTTTT.

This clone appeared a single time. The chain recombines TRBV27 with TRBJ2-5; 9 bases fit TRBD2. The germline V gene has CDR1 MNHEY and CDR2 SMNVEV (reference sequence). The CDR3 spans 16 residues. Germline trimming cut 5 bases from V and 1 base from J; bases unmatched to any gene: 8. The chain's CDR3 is CASSAAGGILQETQYF. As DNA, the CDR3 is TGTGCCAGCAGTGCAGCGGGGGGTATCCTCCAAGAGACCCAGTACTTC.

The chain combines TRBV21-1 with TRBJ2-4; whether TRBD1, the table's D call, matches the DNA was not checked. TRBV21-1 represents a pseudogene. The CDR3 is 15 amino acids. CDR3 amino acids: CASSADTSRGNIQYF. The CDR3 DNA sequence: TGTGCCAGCAGCGCGGACACCAGCAGAGGAAACATTCAGTACTTC.

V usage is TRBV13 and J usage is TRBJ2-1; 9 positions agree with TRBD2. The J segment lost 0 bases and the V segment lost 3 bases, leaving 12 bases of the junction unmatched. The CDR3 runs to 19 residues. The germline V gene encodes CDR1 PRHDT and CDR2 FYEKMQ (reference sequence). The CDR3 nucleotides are TGTGCCAGCAGCTTCGAGGCTAGCGGGGTTACCTTCTCCTACAATGAGCAGTTCTTC. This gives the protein CASSFEASGVTFSYNEQFF. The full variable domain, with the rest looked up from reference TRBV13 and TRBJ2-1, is AAGVIQSPRHLIKEKRETATLKCYPIPRHDTVYWYQQGPGQDPQFLISFYEKMQSDKGSIPDRFSAQQFSDYHSELNMSSLELGDSALYFCASSFEASGVTFSYNEQFFGPGTRLTVL.

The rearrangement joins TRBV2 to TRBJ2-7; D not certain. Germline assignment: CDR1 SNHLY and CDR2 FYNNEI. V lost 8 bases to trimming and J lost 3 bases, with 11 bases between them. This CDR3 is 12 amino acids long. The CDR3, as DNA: TGTGCCAGCGAACGACTCGTCTACGAGCAGTACTTC. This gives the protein CASERLVYEQYF.

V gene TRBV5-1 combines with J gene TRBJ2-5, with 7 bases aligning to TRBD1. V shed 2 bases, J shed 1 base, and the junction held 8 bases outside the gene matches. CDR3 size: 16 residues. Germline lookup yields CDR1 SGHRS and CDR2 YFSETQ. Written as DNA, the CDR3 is TGCGCCAGCAGCTTCCGACAGGGTTTCGGCCAAGAGACCCAGTACTTC. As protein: CASSFRQGFGQETQYF.

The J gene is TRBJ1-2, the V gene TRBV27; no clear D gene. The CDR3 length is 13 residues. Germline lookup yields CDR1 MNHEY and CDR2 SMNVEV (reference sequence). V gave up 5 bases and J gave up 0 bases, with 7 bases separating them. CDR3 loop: CASSVSANYGYTF. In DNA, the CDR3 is TGTGCCAGCAGTGTCAGCGCTAACTATGGCTACACCTTC.

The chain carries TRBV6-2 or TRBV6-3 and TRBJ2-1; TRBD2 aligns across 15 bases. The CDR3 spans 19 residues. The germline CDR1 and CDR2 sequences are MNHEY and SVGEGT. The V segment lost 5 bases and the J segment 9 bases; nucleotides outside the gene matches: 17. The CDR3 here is CASSLKPWTSGGASGEQFF. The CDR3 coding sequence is TGTGCCAGCAGTCTTAAACCTTGGACTAGCGGGGGGGCATCGGGTGAGCAGTTCTTC.

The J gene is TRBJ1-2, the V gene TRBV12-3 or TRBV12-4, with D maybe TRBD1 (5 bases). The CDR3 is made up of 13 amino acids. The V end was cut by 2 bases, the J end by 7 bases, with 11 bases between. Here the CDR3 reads CASSLFTRVGYTF. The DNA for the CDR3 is TGTGCCAGCAGTTTATTCACCAGGGTTGGCTACACCTTC.

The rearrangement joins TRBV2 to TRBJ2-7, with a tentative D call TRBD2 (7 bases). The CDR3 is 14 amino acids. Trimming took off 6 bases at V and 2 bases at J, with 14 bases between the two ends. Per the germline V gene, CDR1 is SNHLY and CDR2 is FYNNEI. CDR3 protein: CASREGRGAYEQYF. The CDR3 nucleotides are TGTGCCAGCAGGGAGGGGAGGGGGGCCTACGAGCAGTACTTC. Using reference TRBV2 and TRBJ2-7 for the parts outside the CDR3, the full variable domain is EPEVTQTPSHQVTQMGQEVILRCVPISNHLYFYWYRQILGQKVEFLVSFYNNEISEKSEIFDDQFSVERPDGSNFTLKIRSTKLEDSAMYFCASREGRGAYEQYFGPGTRLTVT.

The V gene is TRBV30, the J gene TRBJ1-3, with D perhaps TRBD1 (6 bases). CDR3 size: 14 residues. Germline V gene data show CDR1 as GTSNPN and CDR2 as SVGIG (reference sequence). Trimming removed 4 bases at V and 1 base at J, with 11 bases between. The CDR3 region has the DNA TGTGCCTGGAACCTACAGGGATCTGGAAACACCATATATTTT. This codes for CAWNLQGSGNTIYF.

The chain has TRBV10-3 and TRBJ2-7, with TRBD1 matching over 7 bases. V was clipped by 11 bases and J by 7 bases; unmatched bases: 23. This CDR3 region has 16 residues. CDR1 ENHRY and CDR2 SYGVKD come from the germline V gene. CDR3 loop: CASSGGDGRGLEEQYF. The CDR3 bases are TGTGCCTCAAGTGGGGGCGACGGCAGGGGGTTGGAAGAGCAGTACTTC.

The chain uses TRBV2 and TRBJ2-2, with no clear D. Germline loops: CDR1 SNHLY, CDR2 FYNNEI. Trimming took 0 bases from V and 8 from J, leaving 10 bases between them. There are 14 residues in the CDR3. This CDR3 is CASSEALTYGELFF. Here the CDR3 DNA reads TGTGCCAGCAGTGAAGCGTTAACCTATGGGGAGCTGTTTTTT.

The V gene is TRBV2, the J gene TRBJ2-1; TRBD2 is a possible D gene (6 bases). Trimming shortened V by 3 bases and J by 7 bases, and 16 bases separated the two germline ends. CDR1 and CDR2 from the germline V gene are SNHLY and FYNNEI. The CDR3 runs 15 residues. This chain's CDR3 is CASSDMRGSWNEQFF. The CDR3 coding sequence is TGTGCCAGCAGTGACATGCGGGGCTCATGGAATGAGCAGTTCTTC. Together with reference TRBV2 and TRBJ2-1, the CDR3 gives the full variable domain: EPEVTQTPSHQVTQMGQEVILRCVPISNHLYFYWYRQILGQKVEFLVSFYNNEISEKSEIFDDQFSVERPDGSNFTLKIRSTKLEDSAMYFCASSDMRGSWNEQFFGPGTRLTVL.

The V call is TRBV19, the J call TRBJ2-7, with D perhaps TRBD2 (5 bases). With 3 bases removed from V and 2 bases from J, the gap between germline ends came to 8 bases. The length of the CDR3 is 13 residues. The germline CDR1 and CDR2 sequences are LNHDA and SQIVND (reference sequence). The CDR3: CASSIHGAYEQYF. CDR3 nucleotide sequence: TGTGCCAGTAGTATCCACGGGGCCTACGAGCAGTACTTC.